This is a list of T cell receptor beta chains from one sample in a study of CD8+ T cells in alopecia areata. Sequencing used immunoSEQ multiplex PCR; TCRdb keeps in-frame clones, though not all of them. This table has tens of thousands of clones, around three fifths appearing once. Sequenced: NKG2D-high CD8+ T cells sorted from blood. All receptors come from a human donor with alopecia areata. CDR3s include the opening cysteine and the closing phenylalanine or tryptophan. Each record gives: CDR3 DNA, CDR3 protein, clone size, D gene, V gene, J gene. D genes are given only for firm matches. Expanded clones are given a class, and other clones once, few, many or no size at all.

CDR3nt: TGTGCCAGCAGTCAGGACGGATATAGCAATCAGCCCCAGCATTTT; CDR3aa: CASSQDGYSNQPQHF; abundance: -; d_gene: -; v_gene: TRBV27; j_gene: TRBJ1-5
CDR3nt: TGCAGCGTTGAAACTATGGGGGAGCAGTTCTTC; CDR3aa: CSVETMGEQFF; abundance: few; d_gene: -; v_gene: TRBV29-1; j_gene: TRBJ2-1
CDR3nt: TGTGCCAGCAGCCCGGGAGGGGGGGCAGATTCACCCCTCCACTTT; CDR3aa: CASSPGGGADSPLHF; abundance: few; d_gene: -; v_gene: TRBV9; j_gene: TRBJ1-6
CDR3nt: TGTGCCAGCAGTTTGAGAGACTACTACGAGCAGTACTTC; CDR3aa: CASSLRDYYEQYF; abundance: -; d_gene: -; v_gene: TRBV28; j_gene: TRBJ2-7
CDR3nt: TGTGCCAGCAGTGCACCGCTCAGGGGGTTGTATGGCTACACCTTC; CDR3aa: CASSAPLRGLYGYTF; abundance: few; d_gene: TRBD1; v_gene: TRBV6-1; j_gene: TRBJ1-2
CDR3nt: TGTGCCAGCAGTGAGGGGCCCGCGTATGGCTACACCTTC; CDR3aa: CASSEGPAYGYTF; abundance: -; d_gene: -; v_gene: TRBV2; j_gene: TRBJ1-2
CDR3nt: TGTGCCAGCAGCTTTTCAGAGTTCTTGGGGCGTAACAACTATGGCTACACCTTC; CDR3aa: CASSFSEFLGRNNYGYTF; abundance: many; d_gene: -; v_gene: TRBV7-2; j_gene: TRBJ1-2
CDR3nt: TGTGCCAGCAGCTTGGGGGGATGGGATGAAAAACTGTTTTTT; CDR3aa: CASSLGGWDEKLFF; abundance: medium-sized; d_gene: -; v_gene: TRBV13; j_gene: TRBJ1-4
CDR3nt: TGTGCCAGCAGCTTGGGGACAGGGGTTTCCGAGCAGTACTTC; CDR3aa: CASSLGTGVSEQYF; abundance: few; d_gene: TRBD1; v_gene: TRBV7-9; j_gene: TRBJ2-7
CDR3nt: TGTGCCACCAGCAGAGAGAGCGGGGGCCGATACAATGAGCAGTTCTTC; CDR3aa: CATSRESGGRYNEQFF; abundance: -; d_gene: TRBD2; v_gene: TRBV15; j_gene: TRBJ2-1
CDR3nt: TGTGCCAGCAGTCCGGACAGCGGGAACGAGCAGTACTTC; CDR3aa: CASSPDSGNEQYF; abundance: -; d_gene: -; v_gene: TRBV6-5; j_gene: TRBJ2-7
CDR3nt: TGTGCCAGCAGCCAAGCCCTAGCGGGAGTGGTGGGCGAGCAGTACTTC; CDR3aa: CASSQALAGVVGEQYF; abundance: few; d_gene: TRBD2; v_gene: TRBV4-2; j_gene: TRBJ2-7
CDR3nt: TGTGCCAGCAGTTTATTGCTGGGCGCCATGGAAGCTTTCTTT; CDR3aa: CASSLLLGAMEAFF; abundance: once; d_gene: -; v_gene: TRBV28; j_gene: TRBJ1-1
CDR3nt: TGTGCCAGCAGCGGCGACGGAAACACCATATATTTT; CDR3aa: CASSGDGNTIYF; abundance: -; d_gene: -; v_gene: TRBV9; j_gene: TRBJ1-3
CDR3nt: TGTGCCATCAGTGAGTCAGCCACCCTTAACACTGAAGCTTTCTTT; CDR3aa: CAISESATLNTEAFF; abundance: -; d_gene: -; v_gene: TRBV10-3; j_gene: TRBJ1-1
CDR3nt: TGCAGCGTTGATGTCCCCACCGGGGAGCTGTTTTTT; CDR3aa: CSVDVPTGELFF; abundance: few; d_gene: -; v_gene: TRBV29-1; j_gene: TRBJ2-2
CDR3nt: TGTGCCAGTAGTACCCAGGGGGCGACTTACAATGAGCAGTTCTTC; CDR3aa: CASSTQGATYNEQFF; abundance: -; d_gene: TRBD1; v_gene: TRBV19; j_gene: TRBJ2-1
CDR3nt: TGTGCCAGCAGCTTAGGGGTGGGCACAGATACGCAGTATTTT; CDR3aa: CASSLGVGTDTQYF; abundance: -; d_gene: -; v_gene: TRBV13; j_gene: TRBJ2-3
CDR3nt: TGTGCCAGTAGTATTACTAGCGGAAATTACAATGAGCAGTTCTTC; CDR3aa: CASSITSGNYNEQFF; abundance: few; d_gene: TRBD2; v_gene: TRBV19; j_gene: TRBJ2-1
CDR3nt: TGTGCCTGGAGTCCTCCACCCTTTGGGAACACTGAAGCTTTCTTT; CDR3aa: CAWSPPPFGNTEAFF; abundance: -; d_gene: -; v_gene: TRBV30; j_gene: TRBJ1-1
CDR3nt: TGTGCCAGCAGCGACGGGACAGGGCGCCTCCAGGAGACCCAGTACTTC; CDR3aa: CASSDGTGRLQETQYF; abundance: few; d_gene: TRBD1; v_gene: TRBV7-9; j_gene: TRBJ2-5
CDR3nt: TGTGCCAGCAGTTCGATCTGGGGACAAGCAGAGACCCAGTACTTC; CDR3aa: CASSSIWGQAETQYF; abundance: -; d_gene: -; v_gene: TRBV27; j_gene: TRBJ2-5
CDR3nt: TGTGCCAGCAGCTCCCCTCCGTTCAGTGTCTTGGGGACAGGGTACAATGAGCAGTTCTTC; CDR3aa: CASSSPPFSVLGTGYNEQFF; abundance: -; d_gene: TRBD1; v_gene: TRBV13; j_gene: TRBJ2-1
CDR3nt: TGTGCCAGCTCAGAAGACACTCCCACAGATACGCAGTATTTT; CDR3aa: CASSEDTPTDTQYF; abundance: -; d_gene: -; v_gene: TRBV18; j_gene: TRBJ2-3
CDR3nt: TGTGCCAGCAGCCGGCTCCCGCCTGACAGGGGGTGGGAGACCCAGTACTTC; CDR3aa: CASSRLPPDRGWETQYF; abundance: few; d_gene: TRBD1; v_gene: TRBV14; j_gene: TRBJ2-5